This is a list of T cell receptor beta chains from one sample in a study of cytomegalovirus exposure and HLA in healthy donors. Data came from immunoSEQ multiplex PCR; TCRdb stores just in-frame clones and leaves some out. The repertoire holds about 190,000 clones, with around 77% as singletons. The sequenced sample consisted of PBMCs. The source is a woman aged 18-29 years in good health and CMV-seronegative. CDR3s include the opening cysteine and the closing phenylalanine or tryptophan. Each record gives: D gene, clone size, J gene, V gene, CDR3 protein, CDR3 DNA. D genes are given only for firm matches. Clone size is given for some rows only: seen once, a few or many times, or a class if the clone is expanded.

TRBD1 once TRBJ2-7 TRBV5-4 CASSGGTGSSYEQYF TGTGCCAGCAGCGGAGGGACAGGCAGCTCCTACGAGCAGTACTTC
. . TRBJ1-2 TRBV5-1 CASSNRTESIYGYTF TGCGCCAGCAGCAACCGGACAGAAAGTATCTATGGCTACACCTTC
. . TRBJ1-1 TRBV4-1 CASSQDGRRIMNTEAFF TGCGCCAGCAGCCAAGATGGGAGGAGAATTATGAACACTGAAGCTTTCTTT
TRBD2 . TRBJ2-2 TRBV5-1 CASTLAGGEPLTYTGELFF TGCGCCAGTACCCTAGCGGGAGGGGAACCACTCACTTACACCGGGGAGCTGTTTTTT
. . TRBJ1-5 TRBV5-8 CASSLGQNSNQPQHF TGTGCCAGCAGCTTGGGACAGAATAGCAATCAGCCCCAGCATTTT
TRBD1 few TRBJ2-1 TRBV6-5 CASSYGQGEGEQFF TGTGCCAGCAGTTACGGACAGGGAGAAGGTGAGCAGTTCTTC
TRBD2 few TRBJ2-7 TRBV6-6 CASSSGTSGAYEQYF TGTGCCAGCAGTTCAGGGACTAGCGGAGCATACGAGCAGTACTTC
TRBD1 . TRBJ2-2 TRBV7-9 CSSSLPGTGNTGELFF TGTTCCAGCAGCTTACCCGGGACAGGGAACACCGGGGAGCTGTTTTTT
. . TRBJ2-7 TRBV5-4 CASSLEQGYEQYF TGTGCCAGCAGCTTGGAACAGGGCTACGAGCAGTACTTC
TRBD1 . TRBJ1-1 TRBV4-2 CASERQGELNTEAFF TGTGCCAGCGAACGACAGGGGGAATTGAACACTGAAGCTTTCTTT
TRBD1 . TRBJ2-7 TRBV6-5 CASSYSGQSFYEQYF TGTGCCAGCAGTTACTCGGGACAGAGTTTCTACGAGCAGTACTTC
. once TRBJ2-2 TRBV4-1 CASSADGTGELFF TGCGCCAGCAGCGCAGACGGGACCGGGGAGCTGTTTTTT
. . TRBJ1-6 TRBV30 CAWSGDTKSSPLHF TGTGCCTGGAGTGGGGACACCAAATCGTCACCCCTCCACTTT
. . TRBJ1-1 TRBV2 CASSGYSPLNTEAFF TGTGCCAGCAGTGGGTACAGTCCTCTGAACACTGAAGCTTTCTTT
TRBD2 . TRBJ2-5 TRBV9 CASSVGTSGQETQYF TGTGCCAGCAGCGTAGGGACTAGCGGCCAAGAGACCCAGTACTTC
. . TRBJ2-1 TRBV29-1 CSVEGLRARDNKYEQFF TGCAGCGTTGAAGGACTGAGGGCCAGGGACAACAAGTATGAGCAGTTCTTC
TRBD2 . TRBJ2-1 TRBV7-2 CASSYASGRAKEQFF TGTGCCAGCAGCTACGCTAGCGGGAGGGCCAAGGAGCAGTTCTTC
TRBD2 . TRBJ2-5 TRBV28 CASRPTGTSGSSRKETQYF TGTGCCAGCCGTCCGACCGGGACTAGCGGGAGTTCTCGTAAAGAGACCCAGTACTTC
. . TRBJ1-6 TRBV6-1 CASSAGGGNSPLHF TGTGCCAGCAGTGCTGGGGGGGGGAATTCACCCCTCCACTTT
. . TRBJ1-6 TRBV2 CASSEYRARGSPLHF TGTGCCAGCAGTGAATACCGGGCCCGGGGTTCACCCCTCCACTTT
TRBD2 . TRBJ2-3 TRBV7-6 CASSKTSGGSTDTQYF TGTGCCAGCAGCAAGACTAGCGGGGGCTCCACAGATACGCAGTATTTT
. . TRBJ1-2 TRBV5-8 CASSFNRVEYGYTF TGTGCCAGCAGCTTTAACAGGGTGGAATATGGCTACACCTTC